These 8 T cell receptor beta chains came from one sample sequenced in a study of blood T cell repertoires in COVID-19. Sequencing used immunoSEQ multiplex PCR; TCRdb keeps in-frame clones, though not all of them. This table has 150,000 to 180,000 clones, over 75% appearing once. Sequenced sample: peripheral blood. Every receptor here comes from a man aged 55 to 70 with COVID-19, enrolled during active disease.

The chain combines TRBV18 with TRBJ2-3, with 7 positions matching TRBD1. This CDR3 is built from 16 residues. Trimming cost V 0 bases and J 0 bases; bases outside gene matches: 3. CDR1 and CDR2 from the germline V gene are KGHSH and LQKENI. The CDR3 spells CASSPPGTASTDTQYF. CDR3 nucleotides: TGTGCCAGCTCACCACCGGGGACAGCTAGCACAGATACGCAGTATTTT.

The rearrangement uses TRBV19 and TRBJ2-3; 8 positions agree with TRBD2. CDR3 length equals 14 residues. CDR1 is LNHDA, CDR2 SQIVND, per germline (reference sequence). The V segment lost 2 bases and the J segment 5 bases; nucleotides outside the gene matches: 3. CDR3 region: CASSINGGGDTQYF. The CDR3 DNA reads TGTGCCAGTAGTATAAACGGGGGGGGAGATACGCAGTATTTT.

J is TRBJ2-2 and V is TRBV9; no definite D call. CDR1 and CDR2 (germline): SGDLS, YYNGEE. The CDR3 consists of 12 residues. V dropped 3 bases and J dropped 7 bases, with 7 bases sitting between them. In DNA, the CDR3 is TGTGCCAGCAGCGCGGTGGTCGGGGAGCTGTTTTTT. Translating it yields CASSAVVGELFF.

V and J are TRBV6-5 and TRBJ2-3, with 9 bases lining up with TRBD1. Per germline, CDR1 MNHEY and CDR2 SVGAGI. The CDR3 extends over 15 amino acids. V lost 6 bases to trimming and J lost 0 bases; unmatched junction nucleotides: 4. The CDR3 is CASSHRGPSTDTQYF. The DNA for the CDR3 is TGTGCCAGCAGCCACAGGGGGCCCAGCACAGATACGCAGTATTTT.

The rearrangement joins TRBV19 to TRBJ1-1, with D possibly being TRBD1 (6 bases). Per the germline V gene, CDR1 is LNHDA and CDR2 is SQIVND (reference sequence). There are 14 residues in the CDR3. Trimming cost V 7 bases and J 4 bases, with 16 bases left between them. The CDR3 here is CASTGGQLGTEAFF. The CDR3 DNA follows: TGTGCCAGTACCGGGGGGCAGTTGGGCACTGAAGCTTTCTTT. The entire variable domain, with the rest obtained from reference TRBV19 and TRBJ1-1, is as follows: DGGITQSPKYLFRKEGQNVTLSCEQNLNHDAMYWYRQDPGQGLRLIYYSQIVNDFQKGDIAEGYSVSREKKESFPLTVTSAQKNPTAFYLCASTGGQLGTEAFFGQGTRLTVV.

The CDR3 here is CASSLVAARGELFF. CDR3 nucleotides: TGTGCCAGCAGTTTAGTGGCGGCGCGGGGGGAGCTGTTTTTT. This chain joins TRBV28 and TRBJ2-2, with D unclear. Germline CDR1 reads MDHEN; CDR2 reads SYDVKM. The CDR3 length is 14 residues. V lost 2 bases, J lost 8 bases, and 12 bases lay in between. The entire variable domain, with the rest obtained from reference TRBV28 and TRBJ2-2, is as follows: DVKVTQSSRYLVKRTGEKVFLECVQDMDHENMFWYRQDPGLGLRLIYFSYDVKMKEKGDIPEGYSVSREKKERFSLILESASTNQTSMYLCASSLVAARGELFFGEGSRLTVL.

This clone was counted only a few times. The V call is TRBV5-6, the J call TRBJ1-2, with D unresolved. This CDR3 comprises 13 residues. V gave up 2 bases and J gave up 3 bases, with 8 bases separating them. The germline V gene has CDR1 SGHDT and CDR2 YYEEEE. Here the CDR3 reads CASSFEGDYGYTF. For the CDR3, the DNA is TGTGCCAGCAGCTTTGAGGGCGACTATGGCTACACCTTC.

Here the CDR3 reads CASSPHRGDNTEAFF. The DNA for the CDR3 is TGTGCCAGCAGCCCCCACAGGGGGGATAACACTGAAGCTTTCTTT. The chain links TRBV7-3 to TRBJ1-1; TRBD1 matches 8 bases. The CDR3 is 15 amino acids. J gave up 2 bases and V 5 bases, and 7 bases lay outside the gene matches. Germline CDR1 and CDR2: SGHTA and FQGTGA.